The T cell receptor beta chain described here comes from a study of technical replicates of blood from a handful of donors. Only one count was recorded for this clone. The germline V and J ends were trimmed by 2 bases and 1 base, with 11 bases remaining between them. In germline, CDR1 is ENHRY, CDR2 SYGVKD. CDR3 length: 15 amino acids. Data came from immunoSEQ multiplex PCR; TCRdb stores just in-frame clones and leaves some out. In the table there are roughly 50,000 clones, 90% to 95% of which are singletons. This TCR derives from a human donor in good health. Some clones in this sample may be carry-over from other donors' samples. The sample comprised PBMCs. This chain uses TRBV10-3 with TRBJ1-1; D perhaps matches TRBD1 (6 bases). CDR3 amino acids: CAISERQAPNTEAFF. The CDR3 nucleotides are TGTGCCATCAGTGAGCGACAGGCCCCGAACACTGAAGCTTTCTTT.